A selection of T cell receptor beta chains follows, all from one sample in a study of identical twins. TCRdb reprocessed the 5' RACE reads with MiXCR, giving one entry per CDR3 protein. The sample includes under 250,000 distinct CDR3 sequences, around 8.1% of them seen just once. These data were also filed under a second study, of yellow fever vaccine responses in identical twins.

Sequencing input: memory (CD45RO+) T cells sorted from blood. The source of these receptors is a woman aged 18-29 years in good health. Each CDR3 is given with its conserved first and last residue. D genes are given only for firm matches. The size entry is marked missing in some rows and otherwise reads once, few, many or a size class.

clone size | D gene | J gene | V gene | CDR3 protein | CDR3 DNA
many | - | TRBJ2-3 | TRBV12-3/TRBV12-4 | CASSLTGSSTDTQYF | TGTGCCAGCAGCTTGACAGGATCAAGCACAGATACGCAGTATTTT
- | - | TRBJ2-5 | TRBV5-1 | CASRGSDQETQYF | TGCGCCAGCAGGGGCAGCGACCAAGAGACCCAGTACTTC
many | TRBD1 | TRBJ1-3 | TRBV28 | CASSPSGGPSSGNTIYF | TGTGCCAGCAGTCCATCAGGGGGGCCCAGCTCTGGAAACACCATATATTTT
few | TRBD1 | TRBJ1-2 | TRBV30 | CAWNGQGLYGYTF | TGTGCCTGGAATGGACAGGGCCTCTATGGCTACACCTTC
many | TRBD1 | TRBJ1-1 | TRBV20-1 | CSGRGGGNTEAFF | TGCAGTGGAAGAGGGGGCGGGAACACTGAAGCTTTCTTT
- | TRBD2 | TRBJ2-3 | TRBV4-2 | CASSQPTRGYTDTQYF | TGTGCCAGCAGCCAACCCACGCGGGGGTACACAGATACGCAGTATTTT
- | - | TRBJ2-7 | TRBV20-1 | CSAIPSEFSYEQYF | TGCAGTGCTATCCCGAGCGAGTTCTCCTACGAGCAGTACTTC
- | - | TRBJ2-1 | TRBV12-3/TRBV12-4 | CASSLRGDLGEQFF | TGTGCCAGCAGTTTACGAGGGGATCTTGGCGAGCAGTTCTTC
many | - | TRBJ2-3 | TRBV9 | CASSVGGTSDTQYF | TGTGCCAGCAGCGTAGGGGGGACCTCAGATACGCAGTATTTT
few | TRBD1 | TRBJ2-4 | TRBV20-1 | CSARLYRDRGLSAKNIQYF | TGCAGTGCGCGACTGTATAGGGACAGGGGGCTCTCAGCCAAAAACATTCAGTACTTC
few | - | TRBJ1-4 | TRBV4-2 | CASSQTVVPNEKLFF | TGTGCCAGCAGCCAGACGGTGGTGCCTAATGAAAAACTGTTTTTT
many | - | TRBJ2-7 | TRBV12-3/TRBV12-4 | CASRPGANPSSSYEQYF | TGTGCCAGCAGACCCGGGGCCAACCCCTCCTCCTCCTACGAGCAGTACTTC
many | - | TRBJ2-7 | TRBV7-9 | CASSPQAGPYEQYF | TGTGCCAGCAGCCCACAGGCAGGGCCCTACGAGCAGTACTTC
- | TRBD1 | TRBJ2-1 | TRBV6-1 | CASDPGTAQTNEQFF | TGTGCCAGCGACCCCGGGACAGCGCAAACCAATGAGCAGTTCTTC
- | - | TRBJ2-1 | TRBV28 | CASSSSAGPFYNEQFF | TGTGCCAGCAGTTCCTCAGCCGGACCCTTTTACAATGAGCAGTTCTTC
- | - | TRBJ2-5 | TRBV27 | CASSTEQETQYF | TGTGCCAGCAGTACGGAACAAGAGACCCAGTACTTC
- | - | TRBJ1-1 | TRBV29-1 | CSVVWTALNTEAFF | TGCAGCGTGGTCTGGACAGCATTGAACACTGAAGCTTTCTTT
many | TRBD2 | TRBJ2-4 | TRBV12-3/TRBV12-4 | CASSFSGVRGGNIQYF | TGTGCCAGCAGTTTTTCAGGGGTGCGGGGGGGAAACATTCAGTACTTC
few | TRBD1 | TRBJ2-3 | TRBV6-6 | CASTGQGADTQYF | TGTGCCAGCACCGGACAGGGCGCAGATACGCAGTATTTT
- | - | TRBJ2-1 | TRBV20-1 | CSARLSGGHSYNEQFF | TGCAGTGCTAGATTATCCGGGGGACACTCCTACAATGAGCAGTTCTTC
few | - | TRBJ2-7 | TRBV12-3/TRBV12-4 | CASSLSQGREQYF | TGTGCCAGCAGTTTATCCCAGGGAAGGGAGCAGTACTTC
many | TRBD2 | TRBJ2-5 | TRBV28 | CASGQTGLAEEETQYF | TGTGCCAGCGGCCAAACGGGACTAGCGGAAGAAGAGACCCAGTACTTC
- | - | TRBJ2-6 | TRBV4-3 | CASSQEPQGEVNVLTF | TGCGCCAGCAGCCAAGAGCCCCAGGGGGAGGTCAACGTCCTGACTTTC
few | - | TRBJ1-1 | TRBV20-1 | CSARRTVNTEAFF | TGCAGTGCTAGGCGGACGGTGAACACTGAAGCTTTCTTT
- | TRBD2 | TRBJ2-1 | TRBV4-2 | CASGYNGLAGGSSYNEQFF | TGTGCCAGCGGTTACAACGGACTAGCGGGGGGGAGCTCCTACAATGAGCAGTTCTTC
few | - | TRBJ2-2 | TRBV25-1 | CASSEFVGGVNTGELFF | TGTGCCAGCAGTGAATTCGTAGGGGGTGTGAACACCGGGGAGCTGTTTTTT
many | TRBD1 | TRBJ1-4 | TRBV5-6 | CASSWGTGNKEKLFF | TGTGCCAGCAGCTGGGGGACAGGGAATAAGGAAAAACTGTTTTTT
many | TRBD2 | TRBJ2-7 | TRBV6-5 | CATRDYTYEQYF | TGTGCCACCCGGGACTATACCTACGAGCAGTACTTC
many | - | TRBJ2-3 | TRBV29-1 | CSSRGRGVDTQYF | TGCAGCTCTCGGGGCAGGGGAGTAGATACGCAGTATTTT
- | - | TRBJ1-5 | TRBV10-1 | CASSESDQPQHF | TGCGCCAGCAGTGAGTCGGATCAGCCCCAGCATTTT
many | - | TRBJ2-2 | TRBV3-1 | CASSQVSTGELFF | TGTGCCAGCAGCCAAGTGAGCACCGGGGAGCTGTTTTTT
many | - | TRBJ2-7 | TRBV3-1 | CASSQDQASYEQYF | TGTGCCAGCAGCCAAGATCAGGCCTCCTACGAGCAGTACTTC
few | - | TRBJ2-1 | TRBV7-2 | CASSSRMGPLRNEQFF | TGTGCCAGCAGCTCGCGGATGGGCCCCCTACGAAATGAGCAGTTCTTC
many | - | TRBJ2-7 | TRBV12-3/TRBV12-4 | CASSLGLVEQYF | TGTGCCAGCAGTTTGGGGCTAGTGGAGCAGTACTTC
few | - | TRBJ1-4 | TRBV11-2 | CASRRPRAGELFF | TGTGCCAGCAGACGACCTCGGGCGGGTGAACTGTTTTTT
few | TRBD1 | TRBJ2-5 | TRBV28 | CASRPLTGALYQETQYF | TGTGCCAGCAGACCCCTCACAGGGGCCCTATACCAAGAGACCCAGTACTTC
few | TRBD2 | TRBJ2-2 | TRBV4-1 | CASSRTAGATGELFF | TGCGCCAGCAGCCGGACAGCGGGAGCAACCGGGGAGCTGTTTTTT
many | - | TRBJ2-7 | TRBV27 | CASSYLQGWDEQYF | TGTGCCAGCAGTTACCTACAGGGTTGGGACGAGCAGTACTTC
many | - | TRBJ2-3 | TRBV12-3/TRBV12-4 | CASSLAGVTDTQYF | TGTGCCAGCAGTTTAGCGGGAGTGACAGATACGCAGTATTTT
few | - | TRBJ2-2 | TRBV19 | CASSMPKGRALTGELFF | TGTGCCAGTAGTATGCCTAAGGGAAGAGCCCTTACCGGGGAGCTGTTTTTT
many | TRBD1 | TRBJ2-4 | TRBV5-1 | CASSLEAGGARVAKNIQYF | TGCGCCAGCAGCTTGGAGGCAGGGGGCGCAAGGGTAGCCAAAAACATTCAGTACTTC
- | - | TRBJ2-5 | TRBV18 | CASSRRGALETQYF | TGTGCCAGCTCACGACGGGGGGCGCTGGAGACCCAGTACTTC
many | - | TRBJ2-1 | TRBV5-1 | CASGSGPSYNEQFF | TGCGCCAGCGGATCCGGGCCCTCCTACAATGAGCAGTTCTTC
few | TRBD2 | TRBJ2-1 | TRBV5-4 | CASSAPRGGSYNEQFF | TGTGCCAGCAGCGCTCCCCGGGGGGGCTCCTACAATGAGCAGTTCTTC
- | TRBD1 | TRBJ1-4 | TRBV29-1 | CSVRTGGEEKLFF | TGCAGCGTTAGGACAGGGGGTGAAGAAAAACTGTTTTTT
few | TRBD1 | TRBJ2-7 | TRBV7-8 | CASSRRAGTGASYEQYF | TGTGCCAGCAGCCGAAGGGCTGGGACAGGGGCCTCCTACGAGCAGTACTTC
few | - | TRBJ2-5 | TRBV29-1 | CSVEQVNQETQYF | TGCAGCGTAGAACAGGTGAACCAAGAGACCCAGTACTTC
few | TRBD2 | TRBJ2-1 | TRBV5-1 | CASSQGLAGGTYRSSYNEQFF | TGCGCCAGCAGCCAGGGACTAGCGGGAGGTACGTATCGGAGCTCCTACAATGAGCAGTTCTTC
few | - | TRBJ1-5 | TRBV5-6 | CASSLGRGARSNQPQHF | TGTGCCAGCAGCTTGGGCAGGGGCGCGAGAAGCAATCAGCCCCAGCATTTT
many | - | TRBJ2-2 | TRBV6-5 | CASSYTGASNTGELFF | TGTGCCAGCAGTTATACGGGGGCGTCGAACACCGGGGAGCTGTTTTTT